This TCR beta chain was documented in a study of type 1 and type 2 diabetes patients. At the level of the study: Participants included type 1 and type 2 diabetes patients plus nondiabetic controls.

The PCR template was genomic DNA. A primer set of 30 forward and 13 reverse primers amplified the CDR3. TCRdb analysed the multiplex PCR reads with MiXCR anew, one entry per CDR3 protein. Counted here are 270,000 or so distinct CDR3 sequences, approximately 50% occurring once; the ten biggest clones make up about 13%. CDR1 and CDR2 (germline): KGHSH, LQKENI. Trimming left V 6 bases short and J 2 bases short, with 19 bases between. This CDR3 region has 16 residues. The TCR comes from a man younger than 35 with type 2 diabetes. The V and J genes are TRBV18 and TRBJ1-2, with D tentatively TRBD1 (5 bases). Sample: peripheral blood mononuclear cells (PBMCs). DNA for the CDR3: TGTGCCAGCTCCTCCCTAGGGGCAGCCAGCAACTATGGCTACACCTTC. Amino acids: CASSSLGAASNYGYTF.